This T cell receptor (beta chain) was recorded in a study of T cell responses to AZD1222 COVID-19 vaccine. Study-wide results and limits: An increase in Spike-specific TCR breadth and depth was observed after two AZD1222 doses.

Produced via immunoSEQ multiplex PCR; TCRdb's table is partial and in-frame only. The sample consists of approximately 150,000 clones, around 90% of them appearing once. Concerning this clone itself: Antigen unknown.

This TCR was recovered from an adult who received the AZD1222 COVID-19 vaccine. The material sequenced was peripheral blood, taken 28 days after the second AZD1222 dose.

CDR3 loop: CASSLSPGLVGTGELFF. CDR3 bases: TGTGCCAGCAGCTTATCCCCCGGACTAGTGGGTACCGGGGAGCTGTTTTTT. This chain joins TRBV7-6 and TRBJ2-2, with 7 bases aligning to TRBD2. The CDR3 covers 17 residues. The V gene end was trimmed by 2 bases and the J gene end by 5 bases; junction bases not matched to a gene: 11. Germline assignment: CDR1 SGHVS and CDR2 FNYEAQ.